A single sample gave rise to the 9 T cell receptor beta chains below, sequenced in a study of blood T cells in healthy people across ages. PCR was performed a second time for about 6 to 11 cycles using a sample-barcoded 5' primer and a J-beta primer mix. TCRdb analysed the 5' RACE reads with MiXCR anew, one entry per CDR3 protein. The data show hundreds of thousands of distinct CDR3 sequences, under 25% seen once. Sequencing was performed on blood. These TCRs come from a man aged 65 to 85 in good health.

Comment on this clonotype: One junction end does not reproduce the germline sequence, and a read error may be involved. V is TRBV29-1 and J is TRBJ2-1; 10 nucleotides agree with TRBD1. There are 14 residues in the CDR3. Per germline, CDR1 SQVTM and CDR2 ANQGSEA. The DNA of the CDR3 is TGCAGCGTTGAACTGGGACAGGGGCCAAATGAACAGTTCTTC. Translation gives CSVELGQGPNEQFF.

This clonotype was seen at least ten times. V is TRBV24-1 and J is TRBJ2-3; D may be TRBD2 (6 bases). The CDR3 runs 16 residues. Germline loops: CDR1 KGHDR, CDR2 SFDVKD. Deletions cut 3 bases from V and 7 bases from J, with 19 bases between. CDR3 sequence reads: CATSDDGTPSPHTQYF. CDR3 coding DNA: TGTGCCACCAGTGATGATGGGACTCCCAGTCCGCATACGCAGTATTTT.

This chain links TRBV20-1 with TRBJ2-1; TRBD1 is a possible D gene (6 bases). Per germline, CDR1 DFQATT and CDR2 SNEGSKA (reference sequence). V shed 5 bases and J shed 0 bases, with 17 bases lying between them. This CDR3 comprises 16 residues. The DNA for the CDR3 is TGCAGTGCTCAGGGGAGAAGGAGGAGCTCCTACAATGAGCAGTTCTTC. It specifies CSAQGRRRSSYNEQFF.

This clonotype was observed many times. In nucleotides, the CDR3 is TGCAGCGTTGAAGATGAACTAGCGGGGTACCAAGAGACCCAGTACTTC. This encodes CSVEDELAGYQETQYF. The V call is TRBV29-1, the J call TRBJ2-5, with 10 positions matching TRBD2. The length of the CDR3 is 16 residues. Germline CDR1 reads SQVTM; CDR2 reads ANQGSEA. J gave up 0 bases and V 0 bases, and 4 bases lay outside the gene matches.

The chain employs TRBV18 and TRBJ1-5; 8 positions match TRBD1. J was trimmed by 7 bases and V by 4 bases; bases with no gene match: 3. Germline lookup yields CDR1 KGHSH and CDR2 LQKENI. The CDR3 sequence is 13 residues long. The DNA of the CDR3 is TGTGCCAGCTCACAGGACAGGGAACAGCCCCAGCATTTT. This gives the protein CASSQDREQPQHF. Using reference TRBV18 and TRBJ1-5 for the parts outside the CDR3, the full variable domain is NAGVMQNPRHLVRRRGQEARLRCSPMKGHSHVYWYRQLPEEGLKFMVYLQKENIIDESGMPKERFSAEFPKEGPSILRIQQVVRGDSAAYFCASSQDREQPQHFGDGTRLSIL.

This clonotype was found a few times. J is TRBJ2-3 and V is TRBV19; 8 bases align to TRBD1. V shed 5 bases, J shed 0 bases, and the junction held 4 bases outside the gene matches. This CDR3 has 15 amino acids. Germline lookup yields CDR1 LNHDA and CDR2 SQIVND (reference sequence). Written as DNA, the CDR3 is TGTGCCAGTAGTGGGGACAGGTTTAGCACAGATACGCAGTATTTT. Its protein is CASSGDRFSTDTQYF.

This clonotype was observed a handful of times. This chain connects TRBV7-8 to TRBJ2-7; TRBD1 aligns across 7 bases. Trimming at V came to 3 bases and at J to 2 bases, leaving 7 bases not matched to a gene. Germline loops: CDR1 SGHVS, CDR2 FQNEAQ. The CDR3 consists of 15 residues. Here the CDR3 reads CASSFVTGDPYEQYF. The CDR3 nucleotides are TGTGCCAGCAGCTTTGTTACAGGGGATCCCTACGAGCAGTACTTC.

The chain recombines TRBV5-1 with TRBJ1-1, with unresolved D. Trimming took 5 bases from V and 1 from J, leaving 9 bases between them. Germline V lookup: CDR1 SGHRS, CDR2 YFSETQ. The CDR3 is made up of 13 amino acids. CDR3 protein: CASSEVGNTEAFF. The CDR3 DNA follows: TGCGCCAGCAGTGAAGTCGGGAACACTGAAGCTTTCTTT.

The chain is built from TRBV5-1 and TRBJ2-5; D unresolved. Germline V CDR1 and CDR2: SGHRS, YFSETQ. The CDR3 is 16 residues long. Between the trimmed V and J ends, which lost 3 bases and 5 bases, there was a span of 20 bases. CDR3 bases: TGCGCCAGCAGCTCGTTGGGTGAGGCCCTCCCGGAGACCCAGTACTTC. Its translation: CASSSLGEALPETQYF.